Shown below are 12 T cell receptor beta chains from a single sample sequenced in a study of shared clonotypes between healthy human individuals. Only in-frame clones appear in the TCRdb table, and some are missing; sequencing was by immunoSEQ multiplex PCR. The table records about half a million clones, about 72% of them present only once. Sequencing was carried out using PBMCs. The receptor set was obtained from a woman aged 35 to 49 in good health. Some clones in this sample may be carry-over from other donors' samples.

The chain uses TRBV4-1 and TRBJ2-1; possibly TRBD1 for D (6 bases). V shed 1 base and J shed 5 bases, with 12 bases lying between them. This CDR3 comprises 15 residues. CDR1 is MGHRA, CDR2 YSYEKL, per germline. The CDR3 coding sequence is TGCGCCAGCAGCCAAGTCGGGACACGGAACAATGAGCAGTTCTTC. Translated: CASSQVGTRNNEQFF.

The gene calls are TRBV28 and TRBJ2-3, with a possible D match to TRBD2 (6 bases). Germline values: CDR1 MDHEN, CDR2 SYDVKM. This CDR3 has 14 residues. V was trimmed by 3 bases and J by 3 bases, leaving 10 bases between them. This CDR3 reads CASSFGLATDTQYF. The DNA of the CDR3 is TGTGCCAGCAGTTTTGGGCTAGCGACAGATACGCAGTATTTT.

CDR3 loop: CSVEEGDSNQPQHF. CDR3 nucleotides: TGCAGCGTTGAAGAGGGGGATAGCAATCAGCCCCAGCATTTT. The chain is built from TRBV29-1 and TRBJ1-5, with D maybe TRBD1 (5 bases). Germline CDR1 and CDR2: SQVTM and ANQGSEA. The CDR3 consists of 14 residues. The V gene lost 0 bases and the J gene lost 0 bases, with 6 bases spanning the gap.

Of note for this clone: Just one base apart from a much larger clone, this may be a read error. Other DNA sequences in the sample encode the same CDR3. V and J are TRBV5-1 and TRBJ1-5; 7 bases agree with TRBD1. Looked up from germline, CDR1 is SGHRS and CDR2 is YFSETQ. CDR3 length: 15 amino acids. Germline trimming cut 0 bases from V and 6 bases from J; bases unmatched to any gene: 6. CDR3 protein: CASSLEGGRGQPQHF. CDR3 in DNA: TGCGCCAGCAGCTTGGAAGGGGGCCGAGGTCAGCCCCAGCATTTT.

For this clone: This same CDR3 is encoded by further DNA sequences in the sample. The chain recombines TRBV6-5 with TRBJ2-1; 10 bases are shared with TRBD1. Losses at the gene ends were 6 bases for V and 2 bases for J; bases not matched to a gene: 4. The CDR3 contains 15 residues. Germline assignment: CDR1 MNHEY and CDR2 SVGAGI. Here the CDR3 reads CASRSGTGAYNEQFF. CDR3 DNA: TGTGCCAGCAGATCCGGGACAGGGGCCTACAATGAGCAGTTCTTC.

V gene TRBV19 combines with J gene TRBJ2-3, with 10 bases identical to TRBD2. CDR1 and CDR2 from the germline V gene are LNHDA and SQIVND (reference sequence). V was clipped by 3 bases and J by 5 bases; unmatched bases: 8. The CDR3 runs to 16 residues. The CDR3 region has the DNA TGTGCCAGTAGTATGCCGAGCGGGGGGGCGGGAGATACGCAGTATTTT. This sequence encodes CASSMPSGGAGDTQYF.

The chain couples TRBV6-5 to TRBJ2-1; D is undetermined. This CDR3 is 11 amino acids long. The germline gives CDR1 MNHEY, CDR2 SVGAGI. Trimming took 6 bases from V and 5 from J, leaving 5 bases between them. The CDR3 reads CASSRDNEQFF. Written as DNA, the CDR3 is TGTGCCAGCAGCCGAGACAATGAGCAGTTCTTC.

This clone was detected once. The chain joins TRBV29-1 to TRBJ2-5; 7 positions agree with TRBD1. The CDR3 is 15 amino acids. J was trimmed by 2 bases and V by 3 bases; bases with no gene match: 9. The germline V gene has CDR1 SQVTM and CDR2 ANQGSEA. The CDR3 DNA reads TGCAGCGTTGACCGACCCCCAGGGGGTCAAGAGACCCAGTACTTC. It specifies CSVDRPPGGQETQYF.

V gene TRBV20-1 combines with J gene TRBJ1-2; D gene uncertain. CDR1 and CDR2 from the germline V gene are DFQATT and SNEGSKA (reference sequence). The germline V and J ends were trimmed by 5 bases and 12 bases, with 16 bases remaining between them. The CDR3 consists of 11 residues. As DNA, the CDR3 is TGCAGTGCTTATGTACTTGGCTACCACACCTTC. This sequence encodes CSAYVLGYHTF.

This sequence joins TRBV11-1 and TRBJ1-1; TRBD1 agrees at 7 bases. CDR3 length: 13 residues. V dropped 5 bases and J dropped 8; count of bases not matched to a gene: 8. Looked up from germline, CDR1 is SGHAT and CDR2 is FQDESV (reference sequence). CDR3 sequence reads: CASSLGGQQEAFF. The CDR3 DNA follows: TGTGCCAGCAGCCTAGGGGGACAGCAAGAAGCTTTCTTT.

The CDR3 DNA sequence: TGTGCCAGCAGCTTAGTAGGGACCAGCTACGAGCAGTACTTC. It specifies CASSLVGTSYEQYF. V and J are TRBV11-2 and TRBJ2-7; D assignment may be TRBD1 or TRBD2 (5 bases each). Trimming left V 1 base short and J 3 bases short, with 10 bases between. Germline CDR1 SGHAT, CDR2 FQNNGV. CDR3 length: 14 amino acids. The entire variable domain, with the rest obtained from reference TRBV11-2 and TRBJ2-7, is as follows: EAGVAQSPRYKIIEKRQSVAFWCNPISGHATLYWYQQILGQGPKLLIQFQNNGVVDDSQLPKDRFSAERLKGVDSTLKIQPAKLEDSAVYLCASSLVGTSYEQYFGPGTRLTVT.

As regards this clone: A read error likely explains this, since a far larger clone differs by one base. The sample has other DNA sequences that encode this CDR3 too. This chain joins TRBV28 and TRBJ1-4, with D perhaps TRBD1 (6 bases). The germline CDR1 and CDR2 sequences are MDHEN and SYDVKM. The CDR3 is 15 residues long. The CDR3 DNA follows: TGTGCAAGCAGTCCCCGGACAGTAACTAATGAAAAACTGTTTTTT. This codes for CASSPRTVTNEKLFF.